This T cell receptor beta chain was captured by sequencing in a study of post-analysis software for immune sequencing data. General observations from the study: When patients were compared with controls, 5 or 6 TRBV segments were more frequent, TRBV5-6, TRBV5-1 and TRBV20-1 among them. Patients with multiple sclerosis recorded significantly lower normalized Chao1 diversity than controls, the study found.

This clonotype was counted between two and nine times. The antigen is not known. Researchers reported that TCR beta cDNA libraries carried unique molecular identifiers. TCRdb re-called the PCR reads through MiXCR, storing one row per CDR3 protein. The repertoire consists of around 190,000 distinct CDR3 sequences, with over 25% occurring once and the leading ten covering about 3.7%. The CDR3 has 13 residues. The specimen was blood. The rearrangement uses TRBV12-3 or TRBV12-4 and TRBJ2-3, with 10 bases fitting TRBD2. The TCR originated in a girl under 18 with multiple sclerosis. CDR3 DNA: TGTGCAAGCGGGGGGGACTATACAGATACGCAGTATTTT. Residues: CASGGDYTDTQYF.